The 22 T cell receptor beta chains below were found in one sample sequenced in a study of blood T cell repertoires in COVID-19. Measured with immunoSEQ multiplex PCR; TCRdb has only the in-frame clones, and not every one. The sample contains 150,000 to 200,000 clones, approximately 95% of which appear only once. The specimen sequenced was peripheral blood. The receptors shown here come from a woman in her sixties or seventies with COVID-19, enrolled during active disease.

The CDR3 here is CASSQEWGQFVYGYTF. For the CDR3, the DNA is TGCGCCAGCAGCCAAGAATGGGGACAGTTTGTCTATGGCTACACCTTC. The rearrangement uses TRBV4-3 and TRBJ1-2, with TRBD1 identical over 7 bases. The CDR3 loop spans 16 amino acids. The germline V gene encodes CDR1 LGHNA and CDR2 YSLEER. Unmatched junction bases numbered 8, after V lost 0 bases and J lost 4 bases.

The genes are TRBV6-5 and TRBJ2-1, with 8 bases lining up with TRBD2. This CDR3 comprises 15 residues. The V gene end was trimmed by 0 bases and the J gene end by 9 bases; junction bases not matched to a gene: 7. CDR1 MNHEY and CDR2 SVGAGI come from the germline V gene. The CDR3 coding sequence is TGTGCCAGCAGTTACTCCGGACTAGCCGGGGGTGAGCAGTTCTTC. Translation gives CASSYSGLAGGEQFF.

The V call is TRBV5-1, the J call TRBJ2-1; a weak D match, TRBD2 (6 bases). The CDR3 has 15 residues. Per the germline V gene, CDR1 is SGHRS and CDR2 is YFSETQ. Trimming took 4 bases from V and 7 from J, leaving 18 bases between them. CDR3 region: CASSPGTARGNEQFF. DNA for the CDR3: TGCGCCAGCAGCCCTGGGACTGCCCGCGGGAATGAGCAGTTCTTC.

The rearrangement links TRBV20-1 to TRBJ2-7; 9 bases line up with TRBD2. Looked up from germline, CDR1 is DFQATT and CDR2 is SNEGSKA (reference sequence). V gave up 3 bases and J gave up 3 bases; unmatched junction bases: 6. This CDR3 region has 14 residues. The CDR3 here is CSASISGGLYEQYF. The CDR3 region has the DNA TGCAGTGCTAGTATTAGCGGGGGCCTCTACGAGCAGTACTTC.

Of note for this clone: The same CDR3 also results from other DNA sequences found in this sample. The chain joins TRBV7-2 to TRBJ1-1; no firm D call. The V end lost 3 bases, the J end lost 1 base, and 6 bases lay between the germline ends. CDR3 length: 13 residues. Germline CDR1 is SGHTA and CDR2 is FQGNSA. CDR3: CASSFGGNTEAFF. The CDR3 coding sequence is TGTGCCAGCAGCTTTGGAGGGAACACTGAAGCTTTCTTT.

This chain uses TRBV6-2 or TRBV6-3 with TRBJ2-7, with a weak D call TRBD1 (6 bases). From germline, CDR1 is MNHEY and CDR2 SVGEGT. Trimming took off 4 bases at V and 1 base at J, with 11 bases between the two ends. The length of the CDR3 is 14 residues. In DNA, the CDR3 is TGTGCCAGCAGTTCGACAGGAGCATCCTACGAGCAGTACTTC. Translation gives CASSSTGASYEQYF.

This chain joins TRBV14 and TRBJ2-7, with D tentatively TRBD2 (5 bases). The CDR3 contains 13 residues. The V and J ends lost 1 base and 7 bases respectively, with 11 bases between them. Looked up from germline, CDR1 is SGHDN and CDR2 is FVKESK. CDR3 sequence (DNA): TGTGCCAGCAGCCAAGGAGGACTCCGGGAGCAGTACTTC. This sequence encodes CASSQGGLREQYF.

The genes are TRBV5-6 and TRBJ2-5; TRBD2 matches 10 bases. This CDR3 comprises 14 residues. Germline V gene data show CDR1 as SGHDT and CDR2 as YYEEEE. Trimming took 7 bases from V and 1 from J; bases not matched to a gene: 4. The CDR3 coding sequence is TGTGCCAGCGCCGGGACTAGCGTCCAAGAGACCCAGTACTTC. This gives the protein CASAGTSVQETQYF.

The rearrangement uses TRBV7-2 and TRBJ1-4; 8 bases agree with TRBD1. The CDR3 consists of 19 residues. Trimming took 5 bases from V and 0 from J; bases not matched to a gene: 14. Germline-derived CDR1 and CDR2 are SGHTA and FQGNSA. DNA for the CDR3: TGTGCCAGCAGCGCTACAGGGGGGCTATTGAGGACAACTAATGAAAAACTGTTTTTT. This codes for CASSATGGLLRTTNEKLFF.

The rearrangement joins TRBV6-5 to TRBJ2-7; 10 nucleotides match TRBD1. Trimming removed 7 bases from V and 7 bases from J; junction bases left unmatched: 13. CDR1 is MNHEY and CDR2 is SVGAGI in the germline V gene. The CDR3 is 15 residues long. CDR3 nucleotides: TGTGCCAGCAAGTGGACAGGGGGTGATAGAAGGGAGCAGTACTTC. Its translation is CASKWTGGDRREQYF.

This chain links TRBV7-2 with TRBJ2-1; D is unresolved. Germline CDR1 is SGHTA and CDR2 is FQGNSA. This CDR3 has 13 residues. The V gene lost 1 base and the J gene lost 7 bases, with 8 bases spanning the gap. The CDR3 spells CASSLVRENEQFF. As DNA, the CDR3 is TGTGCCAGCAGCTTAGTTAGAGAAAATGAGCAGTTCTTC. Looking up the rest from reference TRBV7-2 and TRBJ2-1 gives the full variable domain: GAGVSQSPSNKVTEKGKDVELRCDPISGHTALYWYRQSLGQGLEFLIYFQGNSAPDKSGLPSDRFSAERTGGSVSTLTIQRTQQEDSAVYLCASSLVRENEQFFGPGTRLTVL.

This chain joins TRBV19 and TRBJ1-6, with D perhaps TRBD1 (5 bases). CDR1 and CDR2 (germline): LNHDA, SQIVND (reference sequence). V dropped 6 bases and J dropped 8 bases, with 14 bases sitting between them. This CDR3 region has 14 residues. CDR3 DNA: TGTGCCAGTAGGTTCCGGGCAGGGCATTCACCCCTCCACTTT. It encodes CASRFRAGHSPLHF.

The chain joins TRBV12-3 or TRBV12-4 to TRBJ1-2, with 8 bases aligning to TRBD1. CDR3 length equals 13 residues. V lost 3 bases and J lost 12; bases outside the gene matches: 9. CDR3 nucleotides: TGTGCCAGCAGTTTTGGGGACAGGTCCGGCGACACCTTC. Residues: CASSFGDRSGDTF.

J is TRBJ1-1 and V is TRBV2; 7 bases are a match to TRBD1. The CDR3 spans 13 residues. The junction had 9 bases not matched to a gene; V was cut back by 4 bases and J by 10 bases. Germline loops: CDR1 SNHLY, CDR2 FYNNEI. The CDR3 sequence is CASSGGEDRRAFF. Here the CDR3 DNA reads TGTGCCAGCAGTGGAGGCGAGGACAGGAGAGCTTTCTTT. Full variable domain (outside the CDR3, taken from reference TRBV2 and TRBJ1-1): EPEVTQTPSHQVTQMGQEVILRCVPISNHLYFYWYRQILGQKVEFLVSFYNNEISEKSEIFDDQFSVERPDGSNFTLKIRSTKLEDSAMYFCASSGGEDRRAFFGQGTRLTVV.

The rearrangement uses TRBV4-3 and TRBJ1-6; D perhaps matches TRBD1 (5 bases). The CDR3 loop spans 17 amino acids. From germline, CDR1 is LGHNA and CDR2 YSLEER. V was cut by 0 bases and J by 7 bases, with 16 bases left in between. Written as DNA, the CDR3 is TGCGCCAGCAGCCAAGAGTGGGGGGTCCCCGTGAATTCACCCCTCCACTTT. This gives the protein CASSQEWGVPVNSPLHF.

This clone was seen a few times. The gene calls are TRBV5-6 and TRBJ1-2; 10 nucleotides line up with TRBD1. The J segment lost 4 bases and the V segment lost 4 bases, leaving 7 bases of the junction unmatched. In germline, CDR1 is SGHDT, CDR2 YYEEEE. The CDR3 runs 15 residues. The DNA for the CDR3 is TGTGCCAGCAGCCCCCGACAGGGGGCTGGCTATGGCTACACCTTC. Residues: CASSPRQGAGYGYTF. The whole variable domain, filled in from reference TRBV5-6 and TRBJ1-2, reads DAGVTQSPTHLIKTRGQQVTLRCSPKSGHDTVSWYQQALGQGPQFIFQYYEEEERQRGNFPDRFSGHQFPNYSSELNVNALLLGDSALYLCASSPRQGAGYGYTFGSGTRLTVV.

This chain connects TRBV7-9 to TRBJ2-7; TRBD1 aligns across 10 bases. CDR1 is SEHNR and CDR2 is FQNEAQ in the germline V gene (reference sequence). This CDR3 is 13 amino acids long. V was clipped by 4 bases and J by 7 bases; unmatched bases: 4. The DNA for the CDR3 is TGTGCCAGCAGCTCGGGACAGGGGTGGGAGCAGTACTTC. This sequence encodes CASSSGQGWEQYF.

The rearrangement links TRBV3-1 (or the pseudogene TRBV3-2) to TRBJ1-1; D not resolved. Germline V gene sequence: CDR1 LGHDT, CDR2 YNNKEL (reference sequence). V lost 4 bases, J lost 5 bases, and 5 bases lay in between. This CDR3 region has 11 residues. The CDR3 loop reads CASSRGTEAFF. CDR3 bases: TGTGCCAGCAGCCGAGGGACTGAAGCTTTCTTT.

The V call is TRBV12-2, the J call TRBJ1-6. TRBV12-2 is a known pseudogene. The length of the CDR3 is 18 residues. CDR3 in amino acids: CASRLGETPSSYNSPLHF. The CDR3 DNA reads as TGTGCAAGTCGCTTAGGCGAAACTCCTAGCTCCTATAATTCACCCCTCCACTTT.

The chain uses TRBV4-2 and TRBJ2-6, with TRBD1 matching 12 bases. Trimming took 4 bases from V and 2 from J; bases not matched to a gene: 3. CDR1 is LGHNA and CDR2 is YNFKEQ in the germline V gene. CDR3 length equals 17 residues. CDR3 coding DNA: TGTGCCAGCAGCCCGGGACAGGGGGCGCCTGGGGCCAACGTCCTGACTTTC. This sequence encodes CASSPGQGAPGANVLTF.

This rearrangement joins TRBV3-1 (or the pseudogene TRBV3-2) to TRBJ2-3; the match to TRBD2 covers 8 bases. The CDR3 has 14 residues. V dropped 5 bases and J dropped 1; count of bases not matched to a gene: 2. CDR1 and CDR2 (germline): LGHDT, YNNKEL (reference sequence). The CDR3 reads CASSGRGGTDTQYF. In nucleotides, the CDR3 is TGTGCCAGCAGCGGGCGGGGGGGCACAGATACGCAGTATTTT.

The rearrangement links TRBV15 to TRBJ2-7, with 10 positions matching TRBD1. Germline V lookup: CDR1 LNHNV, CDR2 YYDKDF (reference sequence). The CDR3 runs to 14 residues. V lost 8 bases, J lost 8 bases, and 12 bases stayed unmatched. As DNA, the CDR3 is TGTGCCACCCGGATGACCGGGACAGGGGCCAAGCAGTACTTC. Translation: CATRMTGTGAKQYF.